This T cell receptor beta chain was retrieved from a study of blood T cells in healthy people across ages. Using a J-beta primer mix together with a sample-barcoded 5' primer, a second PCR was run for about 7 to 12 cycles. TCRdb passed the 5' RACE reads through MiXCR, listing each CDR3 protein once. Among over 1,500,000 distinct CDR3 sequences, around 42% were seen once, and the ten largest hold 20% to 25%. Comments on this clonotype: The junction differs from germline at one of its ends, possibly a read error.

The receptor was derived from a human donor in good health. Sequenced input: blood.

In DNA, the CDR3 is TGTGCCAGCAGCTTAGCGGACAACGACCAGTACTTC. Protein product: CASSLADNDQYF. The rearrangement joins TRBV7-8 to TRBJ2-7, with D possibly being TRBD1 (5 bases). The CDR3 has 12 residues. Germline CDR1 is SGHVS and CDR2 is FQNEAQ.